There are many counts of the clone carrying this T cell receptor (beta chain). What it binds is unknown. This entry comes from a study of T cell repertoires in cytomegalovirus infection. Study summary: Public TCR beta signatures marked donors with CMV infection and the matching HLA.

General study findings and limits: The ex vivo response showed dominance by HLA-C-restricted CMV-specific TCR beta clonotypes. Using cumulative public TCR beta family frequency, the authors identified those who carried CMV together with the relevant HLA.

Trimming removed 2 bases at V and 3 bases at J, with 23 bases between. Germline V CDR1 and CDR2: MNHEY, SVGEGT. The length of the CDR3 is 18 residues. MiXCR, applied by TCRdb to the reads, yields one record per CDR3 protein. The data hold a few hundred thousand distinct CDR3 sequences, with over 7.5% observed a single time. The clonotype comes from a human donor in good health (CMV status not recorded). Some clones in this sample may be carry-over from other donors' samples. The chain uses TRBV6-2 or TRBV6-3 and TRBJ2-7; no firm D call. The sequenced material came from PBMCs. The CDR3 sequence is CASSYAIGGEATFYEQYF. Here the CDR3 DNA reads TGTGCCAGCAGTTACGCTATCGGTGGGGAAGCCACCTTCTACGAGCAGTACTTC.